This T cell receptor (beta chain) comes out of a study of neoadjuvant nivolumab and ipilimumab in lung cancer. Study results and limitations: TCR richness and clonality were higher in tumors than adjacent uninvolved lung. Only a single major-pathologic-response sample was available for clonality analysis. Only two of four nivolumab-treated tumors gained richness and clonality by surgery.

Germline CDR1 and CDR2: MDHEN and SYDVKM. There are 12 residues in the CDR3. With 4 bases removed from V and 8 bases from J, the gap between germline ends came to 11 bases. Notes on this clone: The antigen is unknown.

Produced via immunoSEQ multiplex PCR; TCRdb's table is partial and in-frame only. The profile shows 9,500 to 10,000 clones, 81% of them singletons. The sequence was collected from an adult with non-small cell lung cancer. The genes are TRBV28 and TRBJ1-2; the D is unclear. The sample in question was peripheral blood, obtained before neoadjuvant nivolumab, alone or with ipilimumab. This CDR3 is CASSSKIGGYTF. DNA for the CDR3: TGTGCCAGCAGTTCGAAGATCGGGGGCTACACCTTC.